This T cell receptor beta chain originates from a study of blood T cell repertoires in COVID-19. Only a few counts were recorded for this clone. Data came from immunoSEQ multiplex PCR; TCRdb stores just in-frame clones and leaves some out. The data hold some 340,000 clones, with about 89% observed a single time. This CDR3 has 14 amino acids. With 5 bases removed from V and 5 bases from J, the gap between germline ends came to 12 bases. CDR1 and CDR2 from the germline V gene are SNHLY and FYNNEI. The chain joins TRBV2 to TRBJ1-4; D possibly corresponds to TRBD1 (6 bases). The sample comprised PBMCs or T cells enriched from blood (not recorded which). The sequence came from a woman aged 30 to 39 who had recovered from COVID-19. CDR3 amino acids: CASSPGVTNEKLFF. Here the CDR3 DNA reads TGTGCCAGCAGTCCAGGGGTCACAAATGAAAAACTGTTTTTT.